The rows below give T cell receptor beta chains drawn from one sample of a study of T cell responses to AZD1222 COVID-19 vaccine. The data were produced by immunoSEQ multiplex PCR, yet TCRdb's version contains in-frame clones alone and is incomplete. The sample records about 75,000 clones, about nine tenths being singletons. The sequenced sample was peripheral blood, obtained 28 days after the second AZD1222 dose. The receptors here all came from an adult who received the AZD1222 COVID-19 vaccine. The CDR3 runs from the conserved cysteine through the conserved F or W. D genes are given only for firm matches. Not every row has a clone size; where given, it reads once, few, many or a size class.

size	J	D	V	DNA	CDR3
once	TRBJ1-5	-	TRBV7-8	TGTGCCAGCAGCTCCCTGGTGAGCAATCAGCCCCAGCATTTT	CASSSLVSNQPQHF
-	TRBJ2-5	TRBD1	TRBV3-1/TRBV3-2	TGTGCCAGCAGCCAGGGGCCAGGGGGAGAGACCCAGTACTTC	CASSQGPGGETQYF
-	TRBJ1-1	-	TRBV19	TGTGCCAGCGGGGCAGGGTGGAACACTGAAGCTTTCTTT	CASGAGWNTEAFF
-	TRBJ1-5	TRBD1	TRBV5-4	TGTGCCAGCAGCTCAAGGACAGGGGACGATCAGCCCCAGCATTTT	CASSSRTGDDQPQHF
-	TRBJ2-7	TRBD2	TRBV20-1	TGCAGTGCTAGTAAACGGGGGGGGCTCTACGAGCAGTACTTC	CSASKRGGLYEQYF
-	TRBJ1-6	TRBD1	TRBV18	TGTGCCAGCTCAGAGGGACAGGGGGGTTCACCCCTCCACTTT	CASSEGQGGSPLHF
-	TRBJ1-3	-	TRBV30	TGTGCCTTAGTAGAGGGCAGGAATACGGGAAACACCATATATTTT	CALVEGRNTGNTIYF
-	TRBJ2-2	TRBD1	TRBV6-4	TGTGCCAGCAGACAGGGGACGAACACCGGGGAGCTGTTTTTT	CASRQGTNTGELFF
once	TRBJ1-6	-	TRBV28	TGTGCCAGCAGTTTCGAGGGACACGAAGCGAGTTCACCCCTCCACTTT	CASSFEGHEASSPLHF
-	TRBJ1-2	-	TRBV5-1	TGCGCCAGCAGCTTGCCGGGGATACCATATGGCTACACCTTC	CASSLPGIPYGYTF
-	TRBJ1-5	-	TRBV19	TGTGCCAGTCTGGGGGCTCGCAATCAGCCCCAGCATTTT	CASLGARNQPQHF
-	TRBJ2-7	TRBD1	TRBV7-3	TGTGCCAGCAGCTTATTGGGGGGACAGGGATCCTACGAGCAGTACTTC	CASSLLGGQGSYEQYF
-	TRBJ2-1	-	TRBV13	TGTGCCAGCAGTGGCACAGGGTACGAGCAGTTCTTC	CASSGTGYEQFF
-	TRBJ2-1	-	TRBV7-9	TGTGCCAGCAGCTTTGGAGGGTTCGAGCAGTTCTTC	CASSFGGFEQFF
-	TRBJ2-5	TRBD1	TRBV5-5	TGTGCCAGCAGCGGGACAGGGTGGGAGACCCAGTACTTC	CASSGTGWETQYF
-	TRBJ1-2	TRBD1	TRBV7-9	TGTGCCAGCACCGGGACAGGGGGACCCCGGCCGCCCGCTGGCTACACCTTC	CASTGTGGPRPPAGYTF
-	TRBJ2-5	-	TRBV7-3	TGTGCCAGCAGCTTAACAGGGAAAGAGACCCAGTACTTC	CASSLTGKETQYF
-	TRBJ2-7	TRBD2	TRBV5-4	TGTGCCAGCAGTCCAGCCGGGGGGTTAAGCTCCTACGAGCAGTACTTC	CASSPAGGLSSYEQYF
-	TRBJ1-2	TRBD1	TRBV12-3/TRBV12-4	TGTGCCAGCAGTTTCAGGGGGAGTGGCTACACCTTC	CASSFRGSGYTF
few	TRBJ1-1	-	TRBV11-1	TGTGCCAGCAGCCCCAGGAGGGGTTGGGACACTGAAGCTTTCTTT	CASSPRRGWDTEAFF
-	TRBJ1-2	TRBD1	TRBV6-5	TGTGCCAGCAGGACGACAGGGAGGGTGGAGACCTTC	CASRTTGRVETF
few	TRBJ1-2	TRBD1	TRBV27	TGTGCCAGCAGTCCGGACAGGTTCTCGGTTGGCTACACCTTC	CASSPDRFSVGYTF
-	TRBJ1-4	-	TRBV30	TGTGCCTGGAGTGTAGACCCCGGCGGACTGTTTTTT	CAWSVDPGGLFF
once	TRBJ2-3	-	TRBV6-2/TRBV6-3	TGTGCCAGCAGTTATGCGGGGCGCAGTTCTGATACGCAGTATTTT	CASSYAGRSSDTQYF
-	TRBJ2-7	-	TRBV7-2	TGTGCCAGCAGCTTAAGGGGGGGCTACGAGCAGTACTTC	CASSLRGGYEQYF
once	TRBJ1-1	TRBD1	TRBV30	TGTGCCGGGGGACAGGGGGTCGAGAACACTGAAGCTTTCTTT	CAGGQGVENTEAFF
-	TRBJ2-3	-	TRBV5-1	TGCGCCAGCAGCCCCTCGAGTAGCGGAAGCACAGATACGCAGTATTTT	CASSPSSSGSTDTQYF
-	TRBJ2-7	TRBD1	TRBV6-1	TGTGCCAGCAGTACCGAGACAGGGATAGGCGAGCAGTACTTC	CASSTETGIGEQYF
-	TRBJ1-1	-	TRBV5-1	TGCGCCAGCAGCTTGGCCCGGGGTGGAAACACTGAAGCTTTCTTT	CASSLARGGNTEAFF
-	TRBJ2-3	-	TRBV4-1	TGCGCCAGCAGCCAAACAGGGAGCACAGATACGCAGTATTTT	CASSQTGSTDTQYF
-	TRBJ1-3	TRBD1	TRBV18	TGTGCCAGCTCGGAGGGACAGCCTGGAAACACCATATATTTT	CASSEGQPGNTIYF
once	TRBJ1-2	-	TRBV30	TGTGCCTGGAGAGACAGGAAAGGAGGCTACACCTTC	CAWRDRKGGYTF
-	TRBJ1-2	-	TRBV28	TGTGCCAGCAGTTTAATGAATACTAACTATGGCTACACCTTC	CASSLMNTNYGYTF
-	TRBJ2-3	TRBD1	TRBV6-1	TGTGCCAGCAGTGAAGGGCCGGGACAGCCAGATACGCAGTATTTT	CASSEGPGQPDTQYF
-	TRBJ2-2	-	TRBV5-1	TGCGCAGCTAGTGGGGGGCCGAACACCGGGGAGCTGTTTTTT	CAASGGPNTGELFF
-	TRBJ1-1	-	TRBV6-2/TRBV6-3	TGTGCCAGCAGTTACGGCGGCGCGGGACGGACGAACACTGAAGCTTTCTTT	CASSYGGAGRTNTEAFF
-	TRBJ2-7	-	TRBV18	TGTGCCAGCTCGCCAGCGGATGTCGGGTCCTACGAGCAGTACTTC	CASSPADVGSYEQYF
once	TRBJ1-2	-	TRBV12-5	TGTGCTAGTGGTTTGGACGTAAGCAATGGCTACACCTTC	CASGLDVSNGYTF
-	TRBJ1-4	-	TRBV5-5	TGTGCCAGCAGCCTTAACAGGGCGGCGGGTGAAAAACTGTTTTTT	CASSLNRAAGEKLFF
-	TRBJ1-2	-	TRBV19	TGTGCCAGTAATCGGAGGTCGGGGTTACGTGGCTACACCTTC	CASNRRSGLRGYTF
-	TRBJ1-2	-	TRBV5-1	TGCGCCAGCAGCTCAGCCGGAGGTACCGACCTTTACGATGGCTACACCTTC	CASSSAGGTDLYDGYTF
-	TRBJ2-5	TRBD1	TRBV7-3	TGTGCCAGCAGCCCCATAGGGGACAGACAAGAGACCCAGTACTTC	CASSPIGDRQETQYF
-	TRBJ2-1	-	TRBV3-1/TRBV3-2	TGTGCCAGCAGCCAAGAAACCTCGGGGGACAATGAGCAGTTCTTC	CASSQETSGDNEQFF
-	TRBJ2-5	TRBD1	TRBV9	TGTGCCAGCAGCCGTTCGCCCCGGGGACAGGGGGACCCAAATACGAGGAGGCAAGAGACCCAGTACTTC	CASSRSPRGQGDPNTRRQETQYF
-	TRBJ1-2	-	TRBV6-1	TGTGCCAGCAGTGAAAACGGGGGCAGTACGTATGGCTACACCTTC	CASSENGGSTYGYTF